This T cell receptor (beta chain) derives from a study of radiation and T cells in renal cell carcinoma. Sequencing used immunoSEQ multiplex PCR; TCRdb keeps in-frame clones, though not all of them. The sample records approximately 110,000 clones, 82% being singletons. The CDR3 runs to 14 residues. Germline CDR1 and CDR2: MNHNY and SVGAGI (reference sequence). The V gene end was trimmed by 6 bases and the J gene end by 8 bases; junction bases not matched to a gene: 6. Time point meaning: baseline pretreatment blood. Documented treatment: 15 Gy SBRT to primary tumor, nephrectomy 4 weeks later. After SBRT, blood was collected at 2 and 4 weeks, plus baseline. The patient's renal cell carcinoma had clear cell pathology. This clone was found once. Antigen: not known. Overall study findings and caveats: Without pretreatment biopsies, baseline tumor clonotype presence was undetermined. In blood, top tumor clones expanded by 2 weeks, shrinking by 4.

The V and J genes are TRBV6-6 and TRBJ2-1; 11 bases fit TRBD2. The source is a woman between 55 and 75 years old with renal cell carcinoma. The specimen was blood, collected from a patient whose treatment included radiotherapy and nephrectomy. This CDR3 is CASRLAGVVDEQFF. As DNA, the CDR3 is TGTGCCAGCAGACTAGCGGGAGTAGTCGATGAGCAGTTCTTC.